The T cell receptor beta chain described here comes from a study of PD-L1 blockade in urothelial cancer. Study as a whole: Blood was analyzed 3 weeks (second dose) and 6 weeks after treatment start. The median T cell count in blood samples was roughly 140,000. Study results and caveats: Durable-benefit patients showed greater tumor-associated blood clone expansion at 3 weeks.

Stated time point: peripheral blood 6 weeks after treatment start. Patients yielded 1 to 8 samples each, pretreatment and on-treatment. Comments on this clone: Its antigen remains unknown.

J was trimmed by 9 bases and V by 4 bases; bases with no gene match: 11. The CDR3 covers 15 residues. Germline V gene sequence: CDR1 MDHEN, CDR2 SYDVKM. Here immunoSEQ multiplex PCR was the method, and the copy in TCRdb shows in-frame clones only, minus some. The sample holds 38,000 or so clones, more than 80% seen once. The genes are TRBV28 and TRBJ2-3; 9 bases are a match to TRBD2. The sequence was obtained from a man aged 35 to 55 with urothelial cancer. The sequences come from PBMCs, collected around atezolizumab (anti-PD-L1) treatment. The CDR3 bases are TGTGCCAGCAGTTCCCTAGCGGGGCCGGGGGTAACGCAGTATTTT. Protein: CASSSLAGPGVTQYF.